Below, 19 T cell receptor beta chains from the same sample are listed, as sequenced in a study of shared clonotypes between healthy human individuals. Cells designated naive CD8 were CD45RO-negative and were positively selected for CCR7, with terminally differentiated effector memory CD45RA+ cells excluded. Measured with immunoSEQ multiplex PCR; TCRdb has only the in-frame clones, and not every one. The data contain around 2,000,000 clones, 90% to 95% of them singletons. Sequenced input: naive CD8+ T cells from PBMCs. The receptors here all came from a man younger than 35 in good health. Some clones in this sample may be carry-over from other donors' samples.

The chain has TRBV6-1 and TRBJ2-5, with 9 nucleotides matching TRBD1. V shed 3 bases and J 7 bases; nucleotides not matched to a gene: 6. The length of the CDR3 is 14 residues. Germline CDR1 is MNHNS and CDR2 is SASEGT. CDR3 protein: CASSEGGTGRTQYF. DNA for the CDR3: TGTGCCAGCAGTGAGGGGGGGACAGGGCGGACCCAGTACTTC.

V is TRBV27 and J is TRBJ2-7, with D possibly being TRBD1 (5 bases). Per the germline V gene, CDR1 is MNHEY and CDR2 is SMNVEV (reference sequence). V lost 5 bases to trimming and J lost 1 base, with 15 bases between them. The CDR3 loop spans 15 amino acids. In DNA form, the CDR3 reads TGTGCCAGCAGTCCCACCCCCCAGGGTTCCTACGAGCAGTACTTC. Protein: CASSPTPQGSYEQYF.

Note on this clone: At the DNA level, this CDR3 is encoded by other sequences in the same sample as well. This chain joins TRBV7-9 and TRBJ2-7; D is tentatively TRBD1 or TRBD2 (5 bases each). V dropped 1 base and J dropped 0 bases, with 7 bases sitting between them. The germline gives CDR1 SEHNR, CDR2 FQNEAQ (reference sequence). This CDR3 has 14 amino acids. CDR3 DNA: TGTGCCAGCAGCTTAGGGGGACGCTCCTACGAGCAGTACTTC. Protein: CASSLGGRSYEQYF.

V usage is TRBV7-2 and J usage is TRBJ1-2; no clear D gene. CDR1 and CDR2 from the germline V gene are SGHTA and FQGNSA. This CDR3 comprises 15 residues. The V gene lost 5 bases and the J gene lost 6 bases, with 19 bases spanning the gap. The CDR3 here is CASSPIREKRDGYTF. In DNA, the CDR3 is TGTGCCAGCAGCCCCATCCGGGAAAAACGGGATGGCTACACCTTC.

This clone was found a few times. The chain links TRBV7-9 to TRBJ1-1; 8 bases are a match to TRBD1. Per the germline V gene, CDR1 is SEHNR and CDR2 is FQNEAQ (reference sequence). This CDR3 has 16 amino acids. V shed 0 bases, J shed 5 bases, and the junction held 8 bases outside the gene matches. In nucleotides, the CDR3 is TGTGCCAGCAGCTTAGCGTTCAGGGGGCAAACAACTGAAGCTTTCTTT. This translates into CASSLAFRGQTTEAFF.

V is TRBV4-3 and J is TRBJ2-1; no clear D. Germline V gene sequence: CDR1 LGHNA, CDR2 YSLEER. The V and J ends lost 4 bases and 5 bases respectively, with 18 bases between them. The CDR3 covers 16 residues. The CDR3 region has the DNA TGCGCCAGCAGCCCGACGTGGCAGAGAAAGCACAATGAGCAGTTCTTC. Amino acid sequence: CASSPTWQRKHNEQFF.

This chain joins TRBV14 and TRBJ2-1; TRBD2 is a possible D gene (6 bases). Trimming removed 4 bases from V and 8 bases from J, with 18 bases in between. The CDR3 runs to 15 residues. From germline, CDR1 is SGHDN and CDR2 FVKESK. This chain's CDR3 is CASSPPGLPGHEQFF. Written as DNA, the CDR3 is TGTGCCAGCAGCCCGCCGGGACTCCCTGGTCATGAGCAGTTCTTC.

This clone was detected only once. The rearrangement joins TRBV6-1 to TRBJ1-1, with 7 bases aligning to TRBD1. The CDR3 consists of 15 residues. J lost 3 bases, V lost 5 bases, and 9 bases had no gene match. The germline gives CDR1 MNHNS, CDR2 SASEGT. The CDR3 sequence: CASSFRDRPYTEAFF. The CDR3 DNA follows: TGTGCCAGCAGTTTCCGGGACAGACCCTACACTGAAGCTTTCTTT.

This clone showed up many times. The same CDR3 is also encoded by other DNA sequences in this sample. The chain recombines TRBV5-4 with TRBJ1-2; no reliable D call. CDR1 and CDR2 (germline): SGHNT, YYREEE (reference sequence). Trimming took off 0 bases at V and 4 bases at J, with 10 bases between the two ends. The CDR3 loop spans 14 amino acids. The CDR3 sequence is CASSLAEVSYGYTF. CDR3 sequence (DNA): TGTGCCAGCAGCTTGGCCGAGGTTTCCTATGGCTACACCTTC.

The J gene is TRBJ2-7, the V gene TRBV4-1; TRBD2 matches 14 bases. The CDR3 is 15 amino acids. The V gene end was trimmed by 3 bases and the J gene end by 6 bases; junction bases not matched to a gene: 4. Germline lookup yields CDR1 MGHRA and CDR2 YSYEKL. CDR3 loop: CASSQGLAGVSEQYF. CDR3 nucleotides: TGCGCCAGCAGCCAGGGACTAGCGGGGGTGAGCGAGCAGTACTTC.

This chain uses TRBV15 with TRBJ2-2, with TRBD2 identical over 14 bases. CDR1 is LNHNV, CDR2 YYDKDF, per germline (reference sequence). CDR3 size: 15 residues. The ends lost 5 bases at V and 8 bases at J; junction bases unmatched: 4. The DNA for the CDR3 is TGTGCCACCAGCGGGGGACTAGCGGGAGCTGGGGAGCTGTTTTTT. It encodes CATSGGLAGAGELFF.

This rearrangement joins TRBV19 to TRBJ2-3; the D is unclear. Germline CDR1 is LNHDA and CDR2 is SQIVND (reference sequence). V lost 7 bases and J lost 6, with 11 bases in between. The CDR3 extends over 12 amino acids. CDR3 nucleotides: TGTGCCAGTACCTCAGGTGGCGATACGCAGTATTTT. This gives the protein CASTSGGDTQYF.

The V gene is TRBV27, the J gene TRBJ1-1; 7 nucleotides agree with TRBD1. Germline CDR1 MNHEY, CDR2 SMNVEV (reference sequence). V gave up 6 bases and J gave up 6 bases; unmatched junction bases: 7. This CDR3 region has 13 residues. The CDR3 reads CASSFHGQAEAFF. Here the CDR3 DNA reads TGTGCCAGCAGCTTCCACGGACAGGCTGAAGCTTTCTTT.

The chain couples TRBV28 to TRBJ1-2; no definite D call. Looked up from germline, CDR1 is MDHEN and CDR2 is SYDVKM. CDR3 length: 15 residues. Trimming pared 6 bases from V and 1 base from J, leaving 15 bases between. Here the CDR3 reads CASRRPPFGNYGYTF. The CDR3, as DNA: TGTGCCAGCAGGAGACCCCCTTTCGGTAACTATGGCTACACCTTC.

This chain links TRBV6-1 with TRBJ1-2; D ambiguous. CDR3 length equals 14 residues. CDR1 is MNHNS, CDR2 SASEGT, per germline. V was pared by 1 base and J by 0 bases, with 6 bases between. The CDR3 protein is CASSEDGANYGYTF. In nucleotides, the CDR3 is TGTGCCAGCAGTGAAGACGGAGCTAACTATGGCTACACCTTC.

This clone was picked up one time. This chain uses TRBV11-2 with TRBJ2-7, with 8 bases that match TRBD1. Germline lookup yields CDR1 SGHAT and CDR2 FQNNGV. Trimming removed 1 base from V and 3 bases from J; junction bases left unmatched: 5. The CDR3 has 15 residues. CDR3 sequence: CASSLGTGRDYEQYF. The CDR3 nucleotides read TGTGCCAGCAGCTTAGGGACAGGGCGGGACTACGAGCAGTACTTC.

This chain connects TRBV27 to TRBJ2-4; D is unclear. Germline V gene sequence: CDR1 MNHEY, CDR2 SMNVEV (reference sequence). CDR3 length equals 11 residues. V was pared by 2 bases and J by 8 bases, with 4 bases between. As DNA, the CDR3 is TGTGCCAGCAGTTTAGGGGACATTCAGTACTTC. Its translation is CASSLGDIQYF.

The chain carries TRBV11-2 and TRBJ2-4; TRBD1 aligns across 7 bases. Germline values: CDR1 SGHAT, CDR2 FQNNGV. The CDR3 length is 17 residues. V lost 5 bases to trimming and J lost 0 bases; unmatched junction nucleotides: 10. CDR3 region: CASSPNYRGLAKNIQYF. The DNA of the CDR3 is TGTGCCAGCAGCCCGAACTACAGGGGTTTAGCCAAAAACATTCAGTACTTC.

DNA of the CDR3: TGTGCCAGCAGCTTTGGACGGGTGGAGCTTGAAGCTTTCTTT. Translating it yields CASSFGRVELEAFF. The chain employs TRBV13 and TRBJ1-1; the D is unclear. Per germline, CDR1 PRHDT and CDR2 FYEKMQ (reference sequence). V lost 3 bases, J lost 7 bases, and 15 bases lay in between. This CDR3 is 14 amino acids long. The variable domain in full, completed from reference TRBV13 and TRBJ1-1, reads AAGVIQSPRHLIKEKRETATLKCYPIPRHDTVYWYQQGPGQDPQFLISFYEKMQSDKGSIPDRFSAQQFSDYHSELNMSSLELGDSALYFCASSFGRVELEAFFGQGTRLTVV.